This T cell receptor (beta chain) comes out of a study of T cells in Graves' hyperthyroidism and ophthalmopathy. Authors of the study amplified TCR beta CDR3 regions from RNA transcripts. The HTBI primer set served for first-round RT-PCR of the TCR CDR3. TCRdb analysed the multiplex PCR reads with MiXCR anew, one entry per CDR3 protein. The sample holds just under 750,000 distinct CDR3 sequences; approximately 36% are singletons and the top ten take around 31%. The J segment lost 7 bases and the V segment lost 5 bases, leaving 7 bases of the junction unmatched. Germline lookup yields CDR1 SGHTA and CDR2 FQGNSA. The CDR3 covers 13 residues. Clinical symptoms, serum thyroxine and TRAb, thyroid ultrasound and orbital computed tomography together formed the diagnostic basis.

The receptor was derived from a woman in her thirties or forties with Graves' hyperthyroidism. V is TRBV7-2 and J is TRBJ1-2, with TRBD1 identical over 7 bases. Sequencing was performed on blood. CDR3 bases: TGTGCCAGCAGCCCGACAGGGTCCGGTGGCTACACCTTC. Amino acid sequence: CASSPTGSGGYTF.